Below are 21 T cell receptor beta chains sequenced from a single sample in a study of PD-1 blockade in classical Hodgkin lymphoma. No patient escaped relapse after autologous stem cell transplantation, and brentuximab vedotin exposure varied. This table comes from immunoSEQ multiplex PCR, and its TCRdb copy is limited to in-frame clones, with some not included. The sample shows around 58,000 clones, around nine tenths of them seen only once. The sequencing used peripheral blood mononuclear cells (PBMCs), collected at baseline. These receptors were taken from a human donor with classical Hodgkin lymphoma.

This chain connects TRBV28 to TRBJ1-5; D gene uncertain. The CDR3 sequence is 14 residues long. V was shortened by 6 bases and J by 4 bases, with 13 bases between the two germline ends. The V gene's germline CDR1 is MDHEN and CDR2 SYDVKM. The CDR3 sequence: CASSLGPPNQPQHF. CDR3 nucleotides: TGTGCCAGCAGCCTAGGGCCACCAAATCAGCCCCAGCATTTT. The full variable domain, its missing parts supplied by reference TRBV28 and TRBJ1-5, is DVKVTQSSRYLVKRTGEKVFLECVQDMDHENMFWYRQDPGLGLRLIYFSYDVKMKEKGDIPEGYSVSREKKERFSLILESASTNQTSMYLCASSLGPPNQPQHFGDGTRLSIL.

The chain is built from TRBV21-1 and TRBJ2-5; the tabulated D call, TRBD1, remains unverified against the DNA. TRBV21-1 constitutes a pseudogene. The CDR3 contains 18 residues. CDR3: CASSKEMDDRGPPGTQYF. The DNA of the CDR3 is TGTGCCAGCAGCAAAGAAATGGACGACAGGGGGCCCCCAGGGACCCAGTACTTC.

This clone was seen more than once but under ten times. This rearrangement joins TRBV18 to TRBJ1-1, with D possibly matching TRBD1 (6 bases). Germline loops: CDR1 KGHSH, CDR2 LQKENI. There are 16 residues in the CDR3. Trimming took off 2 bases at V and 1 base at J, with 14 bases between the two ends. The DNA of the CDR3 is TGTGCCAGCTCACCAACCATCGGACAGAAGAACACTGAAGCTTTCTTT. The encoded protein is CASSPTIGQKNTEAFF.

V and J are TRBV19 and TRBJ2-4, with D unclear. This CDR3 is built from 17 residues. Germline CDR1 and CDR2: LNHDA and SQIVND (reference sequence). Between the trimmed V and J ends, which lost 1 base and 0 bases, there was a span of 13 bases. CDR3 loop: CASSIGKGPLAKNIQYF. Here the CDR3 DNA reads TGTGCCAGTAGTATAGGAAAGGGCCCGCTAGCCAAAAACATTCAGTACTTC.

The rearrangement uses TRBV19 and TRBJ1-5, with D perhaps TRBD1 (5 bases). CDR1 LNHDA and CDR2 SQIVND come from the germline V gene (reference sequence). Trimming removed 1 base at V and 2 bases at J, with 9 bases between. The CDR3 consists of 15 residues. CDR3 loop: CASSIGKGGNQPQHF. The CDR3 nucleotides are TGTGCCAGTAGTATAGGAAAAGGGGGCAATCAGCCCCAGCATTTT.

DNA of the CDR3: TGTGCCAGCAGTGATTATCGGGAAAAACTGTTTTTT. It encodes CASSDYREKLFF. The chain has TRBV28 and TRBJ1-4; D not resolved. Germline V gene data show CDR1 as MDHEN and CDR2 as SYDVKM. Between the trimmed V and J ends, which lost 5 bases and 8 bases, there was a span of 9 bases. The CDR3 is 12 residues long.

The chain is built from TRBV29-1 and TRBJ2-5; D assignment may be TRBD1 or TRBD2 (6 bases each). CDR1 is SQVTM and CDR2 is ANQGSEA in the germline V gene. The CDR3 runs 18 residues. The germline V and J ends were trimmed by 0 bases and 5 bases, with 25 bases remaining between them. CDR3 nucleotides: TGCAGCGTTGAAGATTGGTCCGGGGGCTGGGTAGAAGCGGAGACCCAGTACTTC. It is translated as CSVEDWSGGWVEAETQYF. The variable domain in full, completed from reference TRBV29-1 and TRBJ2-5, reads SAVISQKPSRDICQRGTSLTIQCQVDSQVTMMFWYRQQPGQSLTLIATANQGSEATYESGFVIDKFPISRPNLTFSTLTVSNMSPEDSSIYLCSVEDWSGGWVEAETQYFGPGTRLLVL.

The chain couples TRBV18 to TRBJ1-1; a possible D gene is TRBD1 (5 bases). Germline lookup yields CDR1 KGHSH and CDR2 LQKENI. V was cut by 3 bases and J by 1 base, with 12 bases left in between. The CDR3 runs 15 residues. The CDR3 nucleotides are TGTGCCAGCTCACCGGGGGGACTCAAGAACACTGAAGCTTTCTTT. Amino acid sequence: CASSPGGLKNTEAFF.

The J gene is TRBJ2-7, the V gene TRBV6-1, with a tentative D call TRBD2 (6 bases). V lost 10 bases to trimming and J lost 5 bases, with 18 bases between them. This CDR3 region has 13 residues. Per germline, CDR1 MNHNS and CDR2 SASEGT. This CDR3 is CATAGRQFDEQYF. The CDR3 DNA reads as TGTGCCACCGCGGGACGACAGTTTGACGAGCAGTACTTC.

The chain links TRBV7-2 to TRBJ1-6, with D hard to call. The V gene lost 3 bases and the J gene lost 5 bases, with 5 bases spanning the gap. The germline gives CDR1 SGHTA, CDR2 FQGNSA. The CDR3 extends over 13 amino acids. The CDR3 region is CASSFTDNSPLHF. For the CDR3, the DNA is TGTGCCAGCAGCTTTACAGATAATTCACCCCTCCACTTT. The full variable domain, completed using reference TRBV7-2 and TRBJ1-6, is GAGVSQSPSNKVTEKGKDVELRCDPISGHTALYWYRQSLGQGLEFLIYFQGNSAPDKSGLPSDRFSAERTGGSVSTLTIQRTQQEDSAVYLCASSFTDNSPLHFGNGTRLTVT.

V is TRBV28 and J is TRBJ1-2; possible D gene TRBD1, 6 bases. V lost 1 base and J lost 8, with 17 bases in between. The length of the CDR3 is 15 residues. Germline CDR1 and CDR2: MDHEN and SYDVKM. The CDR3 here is CASSLSGALTSGYTF. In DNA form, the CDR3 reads TGTGCCAGCAGTTTATCAGGGGCACTAACATCCGGCTACACCTTC.

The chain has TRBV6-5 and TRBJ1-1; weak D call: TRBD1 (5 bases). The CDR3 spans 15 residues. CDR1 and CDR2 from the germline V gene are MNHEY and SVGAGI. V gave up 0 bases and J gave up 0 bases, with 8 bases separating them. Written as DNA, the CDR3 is TGTGCCAGCAGTTACTCATTGGGGGTGAACACTGAAGCTTTCTTT. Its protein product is CASSYSLGVNTEAFF.

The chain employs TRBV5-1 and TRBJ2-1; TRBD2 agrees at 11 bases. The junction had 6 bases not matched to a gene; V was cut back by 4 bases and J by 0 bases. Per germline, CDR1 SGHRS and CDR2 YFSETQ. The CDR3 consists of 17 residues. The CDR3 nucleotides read TGCGCCAGCAGCCGGGGACTAGCGGCCGGCTCCTACAATGAGCAGTTCTTC. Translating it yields CASSRGLAAGSYNEQFF.

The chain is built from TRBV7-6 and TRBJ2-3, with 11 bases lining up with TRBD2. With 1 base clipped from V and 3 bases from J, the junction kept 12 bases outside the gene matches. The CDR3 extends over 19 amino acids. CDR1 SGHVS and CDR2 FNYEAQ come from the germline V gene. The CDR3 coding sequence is TGTGCCAGCAGCTTAGAGGATTATAGCGGGGGGGCCAGGACAGATACGCAGTATTTT. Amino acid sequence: CASSLEDYSGGARTDTQYF.

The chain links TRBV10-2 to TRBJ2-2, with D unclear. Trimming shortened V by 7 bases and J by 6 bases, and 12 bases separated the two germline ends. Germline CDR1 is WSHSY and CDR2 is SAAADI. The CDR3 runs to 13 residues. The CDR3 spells CASIQASAGELFF. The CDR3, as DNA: TGCGCCAGCATCCAGGCTAGTGCCGGGGAGCTGTTTTTT.

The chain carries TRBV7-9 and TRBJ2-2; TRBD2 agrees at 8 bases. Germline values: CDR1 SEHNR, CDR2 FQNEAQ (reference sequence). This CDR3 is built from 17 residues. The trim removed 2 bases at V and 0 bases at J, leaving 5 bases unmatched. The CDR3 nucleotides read TGTGCCAGCAGCTTACCTAGCGGGTCTTCGAACACCGGGGAGCTGTTTTTT. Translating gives CASSLPSGSSNTGELFF.

As DNA, the CDR3 is TGTGCCAGTAGTCCCAGGCAGACACGGGCGGAAGAGCAGTACTTC. Translation gives CASSPRQTRAEEQYF. This chain connects TRBV19 to TRBJ2-7; no clear D gene. V lost 5 bases to trimming and J lost 7 bases, with 21 bases between them. This CDR3 has 15 amino acids. Germline V gene lookup returns CDR1 LNHDA and CDR2 SQIVND (reference sequence).

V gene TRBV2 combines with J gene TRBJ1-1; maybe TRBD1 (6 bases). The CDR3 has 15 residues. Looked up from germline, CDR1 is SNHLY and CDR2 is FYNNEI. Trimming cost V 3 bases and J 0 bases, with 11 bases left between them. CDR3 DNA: TGTGCCAGCAGTGAGGGCAGGGGAATGAACACTGAAGCTTTCTTT. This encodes CASSEGRGMNTEAFF. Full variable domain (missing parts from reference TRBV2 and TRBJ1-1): EPEVTQTPSHQVTQMGQEVILRCVPISNHLYFYWYRQILGQKVEFLVSFYNNEISEKSEIFDDQFSVERPDGSNFTLKIRSTKLEDSAMYFCASSEGRGMNTEAFFGQGTRLTVV.

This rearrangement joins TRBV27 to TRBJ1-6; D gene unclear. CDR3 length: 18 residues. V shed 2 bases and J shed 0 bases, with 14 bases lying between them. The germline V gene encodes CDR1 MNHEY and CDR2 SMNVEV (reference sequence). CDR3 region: CASSLVGPFTSYNSPLHF. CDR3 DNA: TGTGCCAGCAGTTTAGTGGGTCCATTCACCTCCTATAATTCACCCCTCCACTTT.

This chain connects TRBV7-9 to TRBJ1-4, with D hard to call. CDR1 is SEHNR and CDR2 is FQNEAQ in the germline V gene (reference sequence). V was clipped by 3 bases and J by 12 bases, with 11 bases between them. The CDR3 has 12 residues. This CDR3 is CASSFRPEELFF. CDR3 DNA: TGTGCCAGCAGCTTTCGACCTGAGGAACTGTTTTTT.

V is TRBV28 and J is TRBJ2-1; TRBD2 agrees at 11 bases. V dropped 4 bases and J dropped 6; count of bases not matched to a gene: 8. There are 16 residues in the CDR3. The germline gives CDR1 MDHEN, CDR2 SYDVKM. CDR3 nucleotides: TGTGCCAGCAGTTCCTTACTAGCGGGAGTGCTCAATGAGCAGTTCTTC. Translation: CASSSLLAGVLNEQFF.